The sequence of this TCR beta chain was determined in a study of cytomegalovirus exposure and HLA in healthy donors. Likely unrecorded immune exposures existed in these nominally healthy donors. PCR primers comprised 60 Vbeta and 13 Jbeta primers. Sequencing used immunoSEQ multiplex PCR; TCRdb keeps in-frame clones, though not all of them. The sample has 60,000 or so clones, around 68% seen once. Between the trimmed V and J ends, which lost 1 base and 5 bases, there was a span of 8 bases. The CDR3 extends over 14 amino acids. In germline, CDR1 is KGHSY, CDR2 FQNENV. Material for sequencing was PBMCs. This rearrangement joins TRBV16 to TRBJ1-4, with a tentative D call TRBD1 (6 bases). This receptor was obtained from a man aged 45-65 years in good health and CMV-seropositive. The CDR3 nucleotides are TGTGCCAGCAGCCAATGGACAGCAAATGAAAAACTGTTTTTT. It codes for CASSQWTANEKLFF.